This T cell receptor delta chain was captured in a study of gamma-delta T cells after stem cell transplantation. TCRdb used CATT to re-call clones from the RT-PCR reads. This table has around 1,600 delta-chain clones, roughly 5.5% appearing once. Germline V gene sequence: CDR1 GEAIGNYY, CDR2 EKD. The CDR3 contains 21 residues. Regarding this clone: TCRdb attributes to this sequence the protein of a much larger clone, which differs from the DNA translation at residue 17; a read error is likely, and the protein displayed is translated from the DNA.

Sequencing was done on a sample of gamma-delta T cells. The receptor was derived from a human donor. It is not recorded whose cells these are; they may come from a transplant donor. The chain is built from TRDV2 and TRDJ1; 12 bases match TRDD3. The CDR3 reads CACEAITGGYPDPGYTGKLIF. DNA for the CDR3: TGTGCCTGTGAAGCCATTACTGGGGGATACCCCGATCCGGGTTACACCGGTAAACTCATCTTT.